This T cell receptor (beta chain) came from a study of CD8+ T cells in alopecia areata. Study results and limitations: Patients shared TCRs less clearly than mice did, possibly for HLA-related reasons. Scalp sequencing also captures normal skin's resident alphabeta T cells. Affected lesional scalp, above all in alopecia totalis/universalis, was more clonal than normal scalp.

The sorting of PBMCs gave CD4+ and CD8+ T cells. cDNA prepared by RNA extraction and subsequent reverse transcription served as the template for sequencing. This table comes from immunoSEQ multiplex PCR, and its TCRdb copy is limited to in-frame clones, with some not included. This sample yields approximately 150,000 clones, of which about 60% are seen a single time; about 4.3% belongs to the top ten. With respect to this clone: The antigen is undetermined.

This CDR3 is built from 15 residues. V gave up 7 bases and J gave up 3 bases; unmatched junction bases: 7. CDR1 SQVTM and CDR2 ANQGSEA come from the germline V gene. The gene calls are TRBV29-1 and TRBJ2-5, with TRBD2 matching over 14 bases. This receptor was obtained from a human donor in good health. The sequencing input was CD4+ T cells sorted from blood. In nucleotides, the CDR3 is TGCAGCGCTAGGACTAGCGGGAGGCATAAAGAGACCCAGTACTTC. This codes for CSARTSGRHKETQYF.